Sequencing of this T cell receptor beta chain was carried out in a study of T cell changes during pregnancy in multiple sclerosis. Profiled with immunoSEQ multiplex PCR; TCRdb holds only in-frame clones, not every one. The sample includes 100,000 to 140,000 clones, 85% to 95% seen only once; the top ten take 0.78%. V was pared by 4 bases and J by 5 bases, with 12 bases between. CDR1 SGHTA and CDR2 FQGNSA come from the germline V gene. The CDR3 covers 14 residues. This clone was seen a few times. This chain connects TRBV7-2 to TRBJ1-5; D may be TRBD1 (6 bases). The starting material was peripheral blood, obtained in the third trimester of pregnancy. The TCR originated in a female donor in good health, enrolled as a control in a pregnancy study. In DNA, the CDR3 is TGTGCCAGCAGCTCCGGACAGTGGGATCAGCCCCAGCATTTT. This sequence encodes CASSSGQWDQPQHF.